Listed below are T cell receptor beta chains from one sample, sequenced in a study of T cell changes during pregnancy in multiple sclerosis. Data came from immunoSEQ multiplex PCR; TCRdb stores just in-frame clones and leaves some out. Here the sample spans roughly 72,000 clones, roughly 90% being singletons. The sample here was peripheral blood, taken in the first trimester of pregnancy. The receptor set was obtained from a female donor in good health, enrolled as a control in a pregnancy study. The CDR3 runs from the conserved cysteine through the conserved F or W. Fields, in order: D gene, clone size, V gene, J gene, CDR3 protein, CDR3 DNA. A D gene is named only where the DNA matches it firmly. The size of a clone is reported for some rows only, either as once, few or many, or as a class for expanded clones.

d_call: -
clone_size: few
v_call: TRBV21-1
j_call: TRBJ2-3
cdr3_aa: CASSKVNSRSYRGRDTQYF
cdr3_nt: TGTGCCAGCAGCAAAGTGAATTCGAGATCGTACAGGGGGAGAGATACGCAGTATTTT

d_call: -
clone_size: once
v_call: TRBV27
j_call: TRBJ2-3
cdr3_aa: CASSVPLSRGTTDTQYF
cdr3_nt: TGTGCCAGCAGTGTCCCTTTGTCAAGGGGAACCACAGATACGCAGTATTTT

d_call: -
clone_size: -
v_call: TRBV27
j_call: TRBJ1-1
cdr3_aa: CASSFGGPNTEAFF
cdr3_nt: TGTGCCAGCAGTTTCGGGGGACCGAACACTGAAGCTTTCTTT

d_call: -
clone_size: -
v_call: TRBV5-1
j_call: TRBJ1-2
cdr3_aa: CASSPGQSYGYTF
cdr3_nt: TGCGCCAGCAGCCCCGGACAGAGCTATGGCTACACCTTC

d_call: -
clone_size: -
v_call: TRBV9
j_call: TRBJ1-1
cdr3_aa: CASSPRLNTEAFF
cdr3_nt: TGTGCCAGCAGCCCCAGGCTGAACACTGAAGCTTTCTTT

d_call: TRBD1
clone_size: -
v_call: TRBV4-1
j_call: TRBJ1-4
cdr3_aa: CASSLGQDSTNEKLFF
cdr3_nt: TGCGCCAGCAGCCTCGGACAGGACTCAACTAATGAAAAACTGTTTTTT

d_call: TRBD1
clone_size: -
v_call: TRBV6-1
j_call: TRBJ1-3
cdr3_aa: CASDQGGSGNTIYF
cdr3_nt: TGTGCCAGTGATCAGGGGGGCTCTGGAAACACCATATATTTT

d_call: TRBD1
clone_size: -
v_call: TRBV7-9
j_call: TRBJ2-1
cdr3_aa: CASSTWTGGANEQFF
cdr3_nt: TGTGCCAGCAGCACCTGGACAGGGGGTGCGAATGAGCAGTTCTTC

d_call: TRBD1
clone_size: -
v_call: TRBV11-2
j_call: TRBJ1-6
cdr3_aa: CASSWTGHNSPLHF
cdr3_nt: TGTGCCAGCAGCTGGACAGGACATAATTCACCCCTCCACTTT

d_call: -
clone_size: -
v_call: TRBV19
j_call: TRBJ1-2
cdr3_aa: CASSGWRKYGYTF
cdr3_nt: TGTGCCAGTAGTGGGTGGCGGAAATATGGCTACACCTTC

d_call: -
clone_size: -
v_call: TRBV6-5
j_call: TRBJ1-1
cdr3_aa: CASTGNLNTEAFF
cdr3_nt: TGTGCCAGCACAGGGAACCTTAACACTGAAGCTTTCTTT

d_call: TRBD1
clone_size: -
v_call: TRBV5-1
j_call: TRBJ2-7
cdr3_aa: CASSLVLAGGYDEQYF
cdr3_nt: TGCGCCAGCAGCTTGGTTTTAGCAGGGGGATACGACGAGCAGTACTTC

d_call: -
clone_size: -
v_call: TRBV7-6
j_call: TRBJ2-3
cdr3_aa: CASSPQPGGRIDTQYF
cdr3_nt: TGTGCCAGCAGCCCCCAACCTGGGGGGAGAATAGATACGCAGTATTTT

d_call: -
clone_size: -
v_call: TRBV6-5
j_call: TRBJ2-7
cdr3_aa: CASSVRGHEQYF
cdr3_nt: TGTGCCAGCAGTGTCAGGGGCCACGAGCAGTACTTC

d_call: -
clone_size: -
v_call: TRBV27
j_call: TRBJ1-1
cdr3_aa: CASSHSGANTEAFF
cdr3_nt: TGTGCCAGCAGTCACTCAGGGGCTAACACTGAAGCTTTCTTT

d_call: TRBD2
clone_size: -
v_call: TRBV25-1
j_call: TRBJ2-3
cdr3_aa: CASSELTSGDTDTQYF
cdr3_nt: TGTGCCAGCAGTGAATTAACTAGCGGAGACACAGATACGCAGTATTTT

d_call: -
clone_size: -
v_call: TRBV6-5
j_call: TRBJ1-4
cdr3_aa: CASSYGGEEKLFF
cdr3_nt: TGTGCCAGCAGTTACGGGGGGGAGGAAAAACTGTTTTTT

d_call: TRBD2
clone_size: -
v_call: TRBV6-4
j_call: TRBJ2-3
cdr3_aa: CASSDSGGPDTQYF
cdr3_nt: TGTGCCAGCAGTGATAGCGGGGGCCCAGATACGCAGTATTTT

d_call: TRBD2
clone_size: -
v_call: TRBV2
j_call: TRBJ2-1
cdr3_aa: CASIRTSGVNNEQFF
cdr3_nt: TGTGCCAGCATCAGGACTAGCGGGGTCAACAATGAGCAGTTCTTC

d_call: TRBD2
clone_size: -
v_call: TRBV4-1
j_call: TRBJ2-2
cdr3_aa: CASSQRGLAGGNTGELFF
cdr3_nt: TGCGCCAGCAGCCAAAGGGGACTAGCGGGGGGGAACACCGGGGAGCTGTTTTTT

d_call: -
clone_size: -
v_call: TRBV20-1
j_call: TRBJ2-3
cdr3_aa: CSARFRDTQYF
cdr3_nt: TGCAGTGCTAGGTTCCGGGATACGCAGTATTTT

d_call: -
clone_size: -
v_call: TRBV7-9
j_call: TRBJ2-2
cdr3_aa: CASSLSGRNTGELFF
cdr3_nt: TGTGCCAGCAGCTTGAGTGGGAGGAACACCGGGGAGCTGTTTTTT

d_call: -
clone_size: once
v_call: TRBV15
j_call: TRBJ2-3
cdr3_aa: CATSFRTGADTQYF
cdr3_nt: TGTGCCACCAGCTTCCGGACGGGAGCAGATACGCAGTATTTT

d_call: TRBD1
clone_size: -
v_call: TRBV6-5
j_call: TRBJ2-4
cdr3_aa: CASRDRDIAKNIQYF
cdr3_nt: TGTGCCAGCAGGGACAGGGACATAGCCAAAAACATTCAGTACTTC

d_call: -
clone_size: -
v_call: TRBV7-2
j_call: TRBJ1-4
cdr3_aa: CASSLRTGGAEKLFF
cdr3_nt: TGTGCCAGCAGCCTTCGGACGGGGGGGGCTGAAAAACTGTTTTTT

d_call: TRBD1
clone_size: -
v_call: TRBV18
j_call: TRBJ1-6
cdr3_aa: CASSPDRAGNSPLHF
cdr3_nt: TGTGCCAGCTCACCCGACAGGGCCGGTAATTCACCCCTCCACTTT

d_call: -
clone_size: -
v_call: TRBV4-3
j_call: TRBJ2-7
cdr3_aa: CASSHYWGTTAPSYEQYF
cdr3_nt: TGCGCCAGCAGCCATTATTGGGGGACAACCGCTCCATCCTACGAGCAGTACTTC

d_call: TRBD1
clone_size: -
v_call: TRBV18
j_call: TRBJ1-5
cdr3_aa: CASSLTGGLGQPQHF
cdr3_nt: TGTGCCAGCTCACTAACAGGGGGATTAGGGCAGCCCCAGCATTTT

d_call: -
clone_size: -
v_call: TRBV28
j_call: TRBJ1-1
cdr3_aa: CASSQDTGNQAFF
cdr3_nt: TGTGCCAGCAGCCAAGATACCGGGAACCAAGCTTTCTTT

d_call: -
clone_size: -
v_call: TRBV28
j_call: TRBJ2-7
cdr3_aa: CATRTDTYEQYF
cdr3_nt: TGTGCCACTAGGACAGACACCTACGAGCAGTACTTC

d_call: -
clone_size: -
v_call: TRBV5-1
j_call: TRBJ2-5
cdr3_aa: CASSLGGLRGHQETQYF
cdr3_nt: TGCGCCAGCAGCTTGGGAGGGCTCCGAGGTCACCAAGAGACCCAGTACTTC

d_call: -
clone_size: -
v_call: TRBV2
j_call: TRBJ2-7
cdr3_aa: CASSPPLSSVTYEQYF
cdr3_nt: TGTGCCAGCAGTCCTCCCCTTTCTAGCGTGACCTACGAGCAGTACTTC